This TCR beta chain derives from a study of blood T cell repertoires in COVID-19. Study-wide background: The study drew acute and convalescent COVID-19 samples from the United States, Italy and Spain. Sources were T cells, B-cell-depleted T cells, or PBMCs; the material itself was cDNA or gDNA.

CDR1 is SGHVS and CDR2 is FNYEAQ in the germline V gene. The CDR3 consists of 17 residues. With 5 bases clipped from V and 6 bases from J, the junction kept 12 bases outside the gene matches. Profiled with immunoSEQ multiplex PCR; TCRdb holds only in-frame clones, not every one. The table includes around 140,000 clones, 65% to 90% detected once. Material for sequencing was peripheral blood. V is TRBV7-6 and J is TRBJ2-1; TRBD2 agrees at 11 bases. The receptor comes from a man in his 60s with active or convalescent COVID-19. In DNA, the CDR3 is TGTGCCAGCAGCCTGACTAGCGGGGTATTTGGGGGCAATGAGCAGTTCTTC. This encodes CASSLTSGVFGGNEQFF.